The T cell receptor beta chain described here comes from a study of blood T cells in healthy people across ages. This clonotype was found a few times. Its antigen is unknown. At one boundary the junction diverges from the germline segment, which might be a read error. General study results and limits: Diversity of TCR beta correlated strongly with naive T cell percentage.

Through a sample-barcoded 5' primer and a J-beta primer mix, a second PCR was run for roughly 7 to 11 cycles. TCRdb re-analysed the 5' RACE reads in MiXCR, keeping a single row per CDR3 protein. The sample shows around 700,000 distinct CDR3 sequences, 20% to 25% of them seen only once. Germline assignment: CDR1 MNHEY and CDR2 SVGAGI. The CDR3 consists of 16 residues. The sample was also reused in another study, on T cells of mothers and their children.

The genes are TRBV6-5 and TRBJ1-2; D ambiguous. This TCR was sampled from a boy aged 5-17 years in good health. Source material: blood. CDR3 sequence (DNA): TGTGCCAGCAGTTACTCGACCGGGCCAGCTAACTGTGGCTACACCTTC. Protein product: CASSYSTGPANCGYTF.